This T cell receptor (beta chain) was profiled in a study of human T cells and chemical hapten exposure. Study in general: Read at 6 days, the patch tests placed 0.01% DPC on the upper back. Women made up most patients, who had alopecia areata, totalis or universalis.

Individual cDNA molecules had unique molecular identifiers attached to them by the library. TCRdb independently ran MiXCR on the RACE reads; one entry per CDR3 protein. Of 180,000 or so distinct CDR3 sequences listed, about 14% were seen once; the top ten hold 1.5% to 2%. Stated time point: patch test 1, 2 weeks after DPC sensitization. The treatment here: therapeutic diphenylcyclopropenone sensitization with weekly scalp DPC. Someone pulled total RNA out of unfractionated whole blood. Between the trimmed V and J ends, which lost 4 bases and 2 bases, there was a span of 20 bases. Germline loops: CDR1 SQVTM, CDR2 ANQGSEA. The CDR3 contains 16 residues.

This receptor was identified in a woman younger than 45 with alopecia areata. Some clones in this sample may be carry-over from other donors' samples. The chain has TRBV29-1 and TRBJ1-2; a possible D gene is TRBD1 (6 bases). Sequenced material: whole blood, taken in connection with sensitization to the hapten diphenylcyclopropenone (DPC). CDR3 in DNA: TGCAGCGTTGCCTCCAGGGGCCGGGGGAGAAACTATGGCTACACCTTC. Protein: CSVASRGRGRNYGYTF.